A single sample gave rise to the 25 T cell receptor beta chains below, sequenced in a study of regulatory T cells in long-lasting Graves disease. According to the study, TCR beta libraries were built with iRepertoire HTBI primers and CDR3-region Arm-PCR. TCRdb re-called the multiplex PCR reads through MiXCR, storing one row per CDR3 protein. The data contain approximately 310,000 distinct CDR3 sequences, about a sixth of them singletons. Specified time point: newly diagnosed GD, antithyroid drugs for less than 3 months. Isolated PBMC RNA provided the starting material for the TCR library. The sequencing here drew on peripheral blood mononuclear cells (PBMCs), taken at new diagnosis, from a patient treated with antithyroid drugs. Receptors originate from a female donor with Graves disease.

The chain combines TRBV20-1 with TRBJ2-7, with D perhaps being TRBD1 or TRBD2 (5 bases each). V was trimmed by 4 bases and J by 4 bases, leaving 11 bases between them. The CDR3 is 12 residues long. The germline V gene has CDR1 DFQATT and CDR2 SNEGSKA (reference sequence). The CDR3, as DNA: TGCAGTGCTATCGGGACGGTATACGAGCAGTACTTC. As protein: CSAIGTVYEQYF.

About this clonotype: An end of the junction does not agree with germline; a read error may underlie this. CDR3 DNA: TGTGCCGGCAGCCTAGGGACTAGCGACAACACAGATACGCAGTATTTT. Its protein is CAGSLGTSDNTDTQYF. The V and J genes are TRBV9 and TRBJ2-3, with 10 bases that match TRBD2. The CDR3 is made up of 16 amino acids. Per the germline V gene, CDR1 is SGDLS and CDR2 is YYNGEE. Full variable domain (remainder filled in from reference TRBV9 and TRBJ2-3): DSGVTQTPKHLITATGQRVTLRCSPRSGDLSVYWYQQSLDQGLQFLIQYYNGEERAKGNILERFSAQQFPDLHSELNLSSLELGDSALYFCAGSLGTSDNTDTQYFGPGTRLTVL.

In its sample, this clonotype was seen many times. V gene TRBV20-1 combines with J gene TRBJ2-3; TRBD2 might be the D (6 bases). Germline V gene lookup returns CDR1 DFQATT and CDR2 SNEGSKA (reference sequence). The ends were cut back, 5 bases at V and 5 bases at J, with 29 bases in the middle. There are 18 residues in the CDR3. CDR3 amino acids: CSALEIRVSAGLGDTQYF. The CDR3 DNA reads TGCAGTGCTCTCGAGATCAGGGTATCGGCGGGGTTGGGAGATACGCAGTATTTT.

This clonotype has more than one count but fewer than ten. A read error may explain this, as a much larger clone is one base away. This chain connects TRBV5-6 to TRBJ1-1; TRBD1 is a possible D gene (5 bases). The CDR3 has 15 amino acids. Germline V gives CDR1 SGHDT, CDR2 YYEEEE. Trimming shortened V by 4 bases and J by 0 bases, and 13 bases separated the two germline ends. The DNA of the CDR3 is TGTGCCAGCAGCCCACGGGGGGGACTGAACACTGAAGCTTTCTTT. Its protein is CASSPRGGLNTEAFF.

The chain joins TRBV5-1 to TRBJ2-3; D unclear. Germline-derived CDR1 and CDR2 are SGHRS and YFSETQ. The CDR3 is made up of 15 amino acids. Trimming took off 1 base at V and 4 bases at J, with 13 bases between the two ends. This CDR3 is CASSLTSAFPDTQYF. CDR3 coding DNA: TGCGCCAGCAGCTTGACTTCGGCGTTCCCAGATACGCAGTATTTT.

For this clonotype: A read error may be the cause here, since a much bigger clone is one base away. This rearrangement joins TRBV11-2 to TRBJ2-7; 10 positions agree with TRBD1. Germline loops: CDR1 SGHAT, CDR2 FQNNGV. The trim removed 9 bases at V and 4 bases at J, leaving 15 bases unmatched. The CDR3 extends over 16 amino acids. CDR3 in DNA: TGTGCCAGTAGTAGAGGGACAGGGGCGTTGGGGTACGAGCAGTACTTC. Its protein product is CASSRGTGALGYEQYF. The entire variable domain, with the rest obtained from reference TRBV11-2 and TRBJ2-7, is as follows: EAGVAQSPRYKIIEKRQSVAFWCNPISGHATLYWYQQILGQGPKLLIQFQNNGVVDDSQLPKDRFSAERLKGVDSTLKIQPAKLEDSAVYLCASSRGTGALGYEQYFGPGTRLTVT.

This clonotype was seen many times. V and J are TRBV6-2 or TRBV6-3 and TRBJ2-1; D gene uncertain. Trimming took 7 bases from V and 4 from J, leaving 11 bases between them. This CDR3 has 13 residues. Germline V gene lookup returns CDR1 MNHEY and CDR2 SVGEGT. This CDR3 is CASNSPGYNEQFF. The CDR3 DNA sequence: TGTGCCAGCAACTCTCCAGGTTACAATGAGCAGTTCTTC.

The gene calls are TRBV6-1 and TRBJ1-5; 8 nucleotides match TRBD1. Looked up from germline, CDR1 is MNHNS and CDR2 is SASEGT. Trimming took 6 bases from V and 3 from J; bases not matched to a gene: 7. This CDR3 contains 15 residues. The CDR3 DNA is TGTGCCAGCAGAAGACAGGGGACCCCCAATCAGCCCCAGCATTTT. It yields the protein CASRRQGTPNQPQHF.

This chain joins TRBV9 and TRBJ1-1; 10 bases line up with TRBD1. Germline V lookup: CDR1 SGDLS, CDR2 YYNGEE. The ends lost 3 bases at V and 4 bases at J; junction bases unmatched: 6. The CDR3 totals 15 residues. The CDR3 DNA sequence: TGTGCCAGCAGCGAGAGACAGGGGGCTGTCACTGAAGCTTTCTTT. Translating gives CASSERQGAVTEAFF.

There are many counts of this clonotype. This could be a read error, since a much larger clone is one nucleotide away. The CDR3 sequence: CAGTPRYGEAFF. In DNA, the CDR3 is TGTGCCGGCACCCCGCGGTACGGTGAAGCTTTCTTT. V is TRBV12-3 or TRBV12-4 and J is TRBJ1-1; D is unresolved. The CDR3 sequence is 12 residues long. V shed 11 bases and J shed 7 bases, with 17 bases lying between them.

The genes are TRBV27 and TRBJ1-6; the match to TRBD1 covers 12 bases. The ends lost 6 bases at V and 6 bases at J; junction bases unmatched: 3. CDR3 length equals 15 residues. From germline, CDR1 is MNHEY and CDR2 SMNVEV (reference sequence). As DNA, the CDR3 is TGTGCCAGCAGGGGACAGGGGGCTGTTAATTCACCCCTCCACTTT. The encoded protein is CASRGQGAVNSPLHF.

This clonotype was counted at least ten times. The chain uses TRBV12-3 or TRBV12-4 and TRBJ1-4; D not resolved. CDR3 length: 13 residues. V lost 10 bases and J lost 5, with 14 bases in between. The chain's CDR3 is CATLTGGNEKLFF. The CDR3 DNA sequence: TGTGCCACTCTCACGGGAGGAAATGAAAAACTGTTTTTT.

The chain has TRBV4-1 and TRBJ2-1, with 8 bases identical to TRBD1. Germline loops: CDR1 MGHRA, CDR2 YSYEKL. The CDR3 totals 15 residues. Germline trimming cut 1 base from V and 8 bases from J; bases unmatched to any gene: 7. The CDR3 nucleotides are TGCGCCAGCAGCCAAGCGGGTGACAGGGGCGATGAGCAGTTCTTC. Protein sequence: CASSQAGDRGDEQFF.

Of note for this clonotype: This clone may be a read error of a much larger clone one base away. The chain couples TRBV6-1 to TRBJ2-7; TRBD2 matches 9 bases. V shed 5 bases and J 5 bases; nucleotides not matched to a gene: 7. CDR1 and CDR2 from the germline V gene are MNHNS and SASEGT. The CDR3 has 14 residues. CDR3 amino acids: CASSKSGRSHEQYF. The DNA of the CDR3 is TGTGCCAGCAGTAAAAGCGGGAGGAGCCACGAGCAGTACTTC.

In its sample, this clonotype was seen a few times. V gene TRBV7-8 combines with J gene TRBJ2-7; 10 bases are a match to TRBD2. The CDR3 contains 16 residues. The junction had 10 bases not matched to a gene; V was cut back by 5 bases and J by 3 bases. Germline V gene sequence: CDR1 SGHVS, CDR2 FQNEAQ. The CDR3 coding sequence is TGTGCCAGCAGCCCCCGGCGAGCGGGGGGGAGCTACGAGCAGTACTTC. Translated, it gives CASSPRRAGGSYEQYF. The variable domain in full, completed from reference TRBV7-8 and TRBJ2-7, reads GAGVSQSPRYKVAKRGQDVALRCDPISGHVSLFWYQQALGQGPEFLTYFQNEAQLDKSGLPSDRFFAERPEGSVSTLKIQRTQQEDSAVYLCASSPRRAGGSYEQYFGPGTRLTVT.

Points on this clonotype: A far larger clone is only one base removed, so a read error is likely. The chain is built from TRBV7-2 and TRBJ2-1; 7 bases line up with TRBD1. V shed 0 bases and J 5 bases; nucleotides not matched to a gene: 7. Germline V gene lookup returns CDR1 SGHTA and CDR2 FQGNSA. This CDR3 spans 16 amino acids. CDR3 in amino acids: CTSSLAPQGPNNEQFF. The CDR3 nucleotides read TGTACCAGCAGCTTAGCGCCACAGGGGCCAAACAATGAGCAGTTCTTC.

This clonotype was found many times. The rearrangement uses TRBV7-9 and TRBJ2-5; 11 bases fit TRBD2. The CDR3 extends over 17 amino acids. With 5 bases clipped from V and 0 bases from J, the junction kept 8 bases outside the gene matches. Germline loops: CDR1 SEHNR, CDR2 FQNEAQ (reference sequence). The CDR3: CASSPPGLAANQETQYF. CDR3 in DNA: TGTGCCAGCAGCCCACCGGGACTAGCGGCAAACCAAGAGACCCAGTACTTC.

The J gene is TRBJ2-7, the V gene TRBV11-3; TRBD2 might be the D (5 bases). V lost 1 base to trimming and J lost 7 bases, with 14 bases between them. The CDR3 extends over 14 amino acids. The germline gives CDR1 SGHNT, CDR2 YENEEA. CDR3 in amino acids: CASSLGVPTSEQYF. The CDR3 DNA sequence: TGTGCCAGCAGCTTAGGTGTACCAACTAGTGAGCAGTACTTC.

In its sample, this clonotype was seen many times. This chain links TRBV28 with TRBJ2-1; unclear D gene. Looked up from germline, CDR1 is MDHEN and CDR2 is SYDVKM. The CDR3 is 12 amino acids. V lost 3 bases and J lost 6, with 6 bases in between. This chain's CDR3 is CASSFRANEQFF. CDR3 bases: TGTGCCAGCAGTTTTAGGGCCAATGAGCAGTTCTTC.

The chain carries TRBV24-1 and TRBJ1-1; no firm D call. This CDR3 spans 11 amino acids. Looked up from germline, CDR1 is KGHDR and CDR2 is SFDVKD. Trimming left V 9 bases short and J 5 bases short, with 9 bases between. The chain's CDR3 is CATSGETEAFF. Written as DNA, the CDR3 is TGTGCCACCTCCGGGGAAACTGAAGCTTTCTTT.

This clonotype showed up many times. The CDR3 sequence: CASSYRGLSTDTQYF. In DNA form, the CDR3 reads TGTGCCAGCAGTTACAGGGGGCTGAGCACAGATACGCAGTATTTT. The chain combines TRBV6-5 with TRBJ2-3, with 7 bases identical to TRBD1. The germline V gene encodes CDR1 MNHEY and CDR2 SVGAGI. The CDR3 runs 15 residues. V lost 2 bases to trimming and J lost 0 bases; unmatched junction nucleotides: 2.

The V and J genes are TRBV19 and TRBJ2-7; 13 positions match TRBD2. With V trimmed by 1 base and J by 6 bases, 0 bases remained unmatched. The CDR3 extends over 14 amino acids. From germline, CDR1 is LNHDA and CDR2 SQIVND (reference sequence). DNA of the CDR3: TGTGCCAGTAGTATAGGACTAGCGGGAGGCGAGCAGTACTTC. Translating it yields CASSIGLAGGEQYF.

In its sample, this clonotype was seen many times. The chain combines TRBV2 with TRBJ1-2; the D gene is possibly TRBD1 (5 bases). V lost 6 bases and J 0 bases, leaving 11 bases between the germline ends. Germline V gene lookup returns CDR1 SNHLY and CDR2 FYNNEI. CDR3 size: 14 residues. The CDR3 region is CASSPRASNYGYTF. CDR3 coding DNA: TGTGCCAGCAGCCCCAGGGCCTCTAACTATGGCTACACCTTC.

This clonotype has ten or more counts. The CDR3 DNA follows: TGTGCCAGCAGTTCTGGCGGTGCCCCCTCGAGCTACGAGCAGTACTTC. Translated: CASSSGGAPSSYEQYF. This chain uses TRBV6-5 with TRBJ2-7, with unresolved D. This CDR3 is 16 amino acids long. The V gene's germline CDR1 is MNHEY and CDR2 SVGAGI. V was trimmed by 4 bases and J by 3 bases, leaving 19 bases between them.

About this clonotype: This likely stems from a read error, as it lies one base from a far larger clone. The rearrangement uses TRBV15 and TRBJ2-7, with 9 bases fitting TRBD2. The trim removed 0 bases at V and 7 bases at J, leaving 7 bases unmatched. The CDR3 covers 15 residues. CDR1 is LNHNV, CDR2 YYDKDF, per germline (reference sequence). The CDR3 nucleotides read TGTGCCACCAGCAGAGAGCGGGAGGGCCACAATGAGCAGTACTTC. Its protein is CATSREREGHNEQYF.